A selection of T cell receptor beta chains follows, all from one sample in a study of identical twins. TCRdb recomputed calls from the 5' RACE reads with MiXCR, one row per CDR3 protein. The table records 350,000 to 400,000 distinct CDR3 sequences, around 9% of them present only once. Material for sequencing was naive T cells sorted from blood. These receptors were obtained from a woman aged 50 to 60 in good health. Each CDR3 is given with its conserved first and last residue. D genes are given only for firm matches. The size of a clone is reported for some rows only, either as once, few or many, or as a class for expanded clones.

d_call	j_call	clone_size	v_call	cdr3_nt	cdr3_aa
TRBD2	TRBJ2-1	.	TRBV6-5	TGTGCCAGCTCCCCCTATCTCGCGGGCGGGAGGGCCAGTGAGCAGTTCTTC	CASSPYLAGGRASEQFF
.	TRBJ2-1	.	TRBV6-2/TRBV6-3	TGTGCCAGCAGCCCCGGGGACAATGAGCAGTTCTTC	CASSPGDNEQFF
.	TRBJ2-3	.	TRBV7-8	TGTGCCAGCAGCCCCAATTGGGGTGCGCAGTATTTT	CASSPNWGAQYF
.	TRBJ2-1	few	TRBV5-1	TGCGCCAGCAGCTTGCCCCGGGACAGGGGGACTAGCGGTCAAACCCCGTCGGGCAATGAGCAGTTCTTC	CASSLPRDRGTSGQTPSGNEQFF
.	TRBJ1-2	few	TRBV12-3/TRBV12-4	TGTGCCAGCAGCCACGGAGACTATGGCTACACCTTC	CASSHGDYGYTF
TRBD2	TRBJ2-1	once	TRBV29-1	TGCAGCGTTGCTGATTCTAGCGGGAGACGGGGTGAGCAGTTCTTC	CSVADSSGRRGEQFF
.	TRBJ2-3	.	TRBV5-1	TGCGCCAGCAGCTTCGGATCAGGTAGCACAGATACGCAGTATTTT	CASSFGSGSTDTQYF
.	TRBJ2-3	.	TRBV20-1	TGCAGTGCTAGAGATGGGGACGGCACAGATACGCAGTATTTT	CSARDGDGTDTQYF
.	TRBJ2-5	many	TRBV2	TGTGCCTCAGGGTTCCAAGAGACCCAGTACTTC	CASGFQETQYF
TRBD2	TRBJ2-5	.	TRBV12-3/TRBV12-4	TGTGCCAGCAGTCCCCAGACTAGCGCCCGACCGGAGACCCAGTACTTC	CASSPQTSARPETQYF
.	TRBJ2-5	few	TRBV7-8	TGTGCCAGCAGCCCCGACAGGGCGGGAGGATTAAAGACCCAGTACTTC	CASSPDRAGGLKTQYF
TRBD2	TRBJ2-3	few	TRBV5-6	TGTGCCAGCAGCTCGCTAGCGGGAGGACTGCCCCTCACAGATACGCAGTATTTT	CASSSLAGGLPLTDTQYF
TRBD2	TRBJ2-7	.	TRBV7-6	TGTGCCAGCAGCTTACTTAGCGGGACGTCCTACGAGCAGTACTTC	CASSLLSGTSYEQYF
.	TRBJ1-1	.	TRBV27	TGTGCCAGCAGTGCAGGGGCGGGCACTGAAGCTTTCTTT	CASSAGAGTEAFF
.	TRBJ1-1	many	TRBV5-1	TGCGCCAGCAGCTTGGACCCGAACACTGAAGCTTTCTTT	CASSLDPNTEAFF
.	TRBJ1-3	few	TRBV9	TGTGCCAGCACCAGAGACGGGCAGCCTGGAAACACCATATATTTT	CASTRDGQPGNTIYF
TRBD2	TRBJ2-1	.	TRBV5-1	TGCGCCAGCAGGAGGGGACTAGCGGGAGGTGAGCAGTTCTTC	CASRRGLAGGEQFF
.	TRBJ2-4	.	TRBV9	TGTGCCAGCAGCGTCGGGGAGGCCAAAAACATTCAGTACTTC	CASSVGEAKNIQYF
TRBD1	TRBJ2-5	few	TRBV5-1	TGCGCCAGCAGCTCCTACATGACAGGGTGGAGGCAAGAGACCCAGTACTTC	CASSSYMTGWRQETQYF
TRBD1	TRBJ2-1	.	TRBV25-1	TGTGCCAGCTCTACGACAGGGGGCCCTAACAATGAGCAGTTCTTC	CASSTTGGPNNEQFF
TRBD2	TRBJ2-1	few	TRBV3-1	TGTGCCAGCAACCCGGGGGGGACCTCCTACAATGAGCAGTTCTTC	CASNPGGTSYNEQFF
.	TRBJ1-3	many	TRBV6-5	TGTGCCAGCAGTACTGGGGCCTCTGGAAACACCATATATTTT	CASSTGASGNTIYF
TRBD1	TRBJ1-1	many	TRBV5-1	TGCGCCAGCGGCCAGACAGGGGCCACTGAAGCTTTCTTT	CASGQTGATEAFF
.	TRBJ2-7	many	TRBV5-5	TGTGCCAGCAGGGTCCCCGGGGCTATCTATGGGGAGCAGTACTTC	CASRVPGAIYGEQYF
.	TRBJ2-7	.	TRBV9	TGTGCCAGCAGCGTAGCCGACTCAAGATCCTACGAGCAGTACTTC	CASSVADSRSYEQYF
.	TRBJ1-2	many	TRBV12-3/TRBV12-4	TGTGCCAGCTCGGGCAGCTATGGCTACACCTTC	CASSGSYGYTF
.	TRBJ2-1	.	TRBV15	TGTGCCACCAGCAGAGAGCGGAGGGGGGGAGGGGATGAGCAGTTCTTC	CATSRERRGGGDEQFF
.	TRBJ2-1	many	TRBV20-1	TGCAGTGCTGCTACAGGGATAGGTAGCTACAATGAGCAGTTCTTC	CSAATGIGSYNEQFF
.	TRBJ1-4	many	TRBV12-3/TRBV12-4	TGTGCCAGCGCCCCACGGGGGGATGAAAAACTGTTTTTT	CASAPRGDEKLFF
TRBD1	TRBJ1-1	few	TRBV9	TGTGCCAGCAGCGTAGGCGGCAGGGGGGAACCTTTCTTT	CASSVGGRGEPFF
.	TRBJ2-1	many	TRBV29-1	TGCAGCGTTGAAGATCCACCCTCTAATGAGCAGTTCTTC	CSVEDPPSNEQFF
TRBD1	TRBJ1-5	.	TRBV20-1	TGCAGTGCTCCAAGACAGGGTCGGAGCAATCAGCCCCAGCATTTT	CSAPRQGRSNQPQHF
.	TRBJ1-4	many	TRBV7-9	TGTGCCAGCAGCTTAGGTCCTGCAACTAATGAAAAACTGTTTTTT	CASSLGPATNEKLFF
.	TRBJ2-5	.	TRBV12-3/TRBV12-4	TGTGCCAGCAGACCCCGGGACTACCAAGAGACCCAGTACTTC	CASRPRDYQETQYF
.	TRBJ2-4	few	TRBV7-3	TGTGCCAGCAGCTCCACAGGGATAGGCATTCAGTACTTC	CASSSTGIGIQYF
TRBD2	TRBJ2-7	few	TRBV5-1	TGCGCCAGCAGAGGACTAGCAGGGACATACGAGCAGTACTTC	CASRGLAGTYEQYF
.	TRBJ2-6	many	TRBV12-3/TRBV12-4	TGTGCCAGCAGTCAATCTGGGGCCAACGTCCTGACTTTC	CASSQSGANVLTF
TRBD1	TRBJ2-1	few	TRBV7-8	TGTGCCAGCAGCTCAGCGGGTTGGACAGGGGGCCCTTACAATGAGCAGTTCTTC	CASSSAGWTGGPYNEQFF
TRBD2	TRBJ2-1	many	TRBV10-3	TGTGCCATCAGCGGTATGACCGGGACTAGCGCTATCGATGAGCAGTTCTTC	CAISGMTGTSAIDEQFF
.	TRBJ1-1	many	TRBV24-1	TGTGCCACCGGGCCTGAGACTGAAGCTTTCTTT	CATGPETEAFF
TRBD1	TRBJ1-2	.	TRBV7-8	TGTGCCAGCAGCCAAAGACAGGGGGCGAACTATGGCTACACCTTC	CASSQRQGANYGYTF
TRBD1	TRBJ2-7	.	TRBV18	TGTGCCAGCTCAGGGACAGTGGCCTACGAGCAGTACTTC	CASSGTVAYEQYF
.	TRBJ2-1	.	TRBV2	TGTGCCAGCAGGTCGAGCGCTGTGAATGAGCAGTTCTTC	CASRSSAVNEQFF
.	TRBJ2-1	.	TRBV7-9	TGTGCCAGCGGCCGGATAGTATCCTACAATGAGCAGTTCTTC	CASGRIVSYNEQFF
.	TRBJ1-2	.	TRBV6-1	TGTGCCAGCTCCAGGGGCAGGGAAGCGGATGGCTACACCTTC	CASSRGREADGYTF
TRBD2	TRBJ2-5	many	TRBV29-1	TGCAGCGTTGAAGGGAGACGGGAGGGCCAAGAGACCCAGTACTTC	CSVEGRREGQETQYF
.	TRBJ1-3	many	TRBV10-3	TGTGCCATCAAAGCGGGGAAGGAGCGTGGAAACACCATATATTTT	CAIKAGKERGNTIYF
.	TRBJ2-4	.	TRBV6-4	TGTGCCAGCAGTGACCCTCAAGGTATTCAGTACTTC	CASSDPQGIQYF
.	TRBJ1-5	.	TRBV10-3	TGTGCCATCAGTGAGAACAATCAGCCCCAGCATTTT	CAISENNQPQHF
TRBD1	TRBJ1-1	few	TRBV4-1	TGCGCCAGCAGCCATAGGACAGGGACTGAAGCTTTCTTT	CASSHRTGTEAFF
.	TRBJ2-1	many	TRBV7-8	TGTGCCAGCAGCTCTCCCGCGAGGGTCTACAATGAGCAGTTCTTC	CASSSPARVYNEQFF
.	TRBJ2-2	.	TRBV7-9	TGTGCCAGCAGCGACACCAGGGTTCCGAACACCGGGGAGCTGTTTTTT	CASSDTRVPNTGELFF
.	TRBJ2-5	.	TRBV30	TGTGCCTGGAGGGGCGGGATGGGGGAGACCCAGTACTTC	CAWRGGMGETQYF
.	TRBJ2-1	few	TRBV5-1	TGCGCCAGCAGACTGAACTACAATGAGCAGTTCTTC	CASRLNYNEQFF
.	TRBJ1-2	few	TRBV5-1	TGCGCCAGCAGCTTGGAAGGGAACTCGGCGTGGGGCTACACCTTC	CASSLEGNSAWGYTF